This T cell receptor (beta chain) was obtained from a study of cytomegalovirus exposure and HLA in healthy donors. General study results and limits: The number of N-insertions in an Asian-associated ancestry cluster was reportedly below the roughly 670-donor mean in a later analysis.

As regards this clone: What it binds is not known.

All donors participated as healthy donors of bone marrow. 60 Vbeta and 13 Jbeta primers were used in PCR. The table came from immunoSEQ multiplex PCR; TCRdb's copy has only in-frame clones and leaves some out. The sample gives about 140,000 clones, 65% to 70% of which show up once; 10% is in the top ten. The sequence came from a man younger than 40 in good health and CMV-seropositive. The specimen was PBMCs.

The CDR3 bases are TGTGCCAGCAGCTCCCGGACAAGGATGAACACTGAAGCTTTCTTT. Translated: CASSSRTRMNTEAFF. The V gene is TRBV13, the J gene TRBJ1-1, with D perhaps matching TRBD1 (5 bases). V was trimmed by 4 bases and J by 0 bases, leaving 12 bases between them. This CDR3 is 15 amino acids long. CDR1 and CDR2 (germline): PRHDT, FYEKMQ (reference sequence).